This is a list of T cell receptor beta chains from one sample in a study of blood T cell repertoires in COVID-19. The data were produced by immunoSEQ multiplex PCR, yet TCRdb's version contains in-frame clones alone and is incomplete. The sample has 200,000 to 250,000 clones, 70% to 85% seen once. What was sequenced was peripheral blood. The receptor source for this set is a woman aged 80 or over with acute or convalescent COVID-19. CDR3s include the opening cysteine and the closing phenylalanine or tryptophan. D genes are given only for firm matches. Size is stated for part of the rows, as once, few or many counts, or as a class when the clone is expanded.

V gene: TRBV18
clone size: -
D gene: -
J gene: TRBJ2-4
CDR3 length: 15
CDR3 DNA: TGTGCCAGCTCACCGGCAGTCCTAGCCAAAAACATTCAGTACTTC
CDR3 protein: CASSPAVLAKNIQYF

V gene: TRBV12-3/TRBV12-4
clone size: -
D gene: TRBD2
J gene: TRBJ2-5
CDR3 length: 12
CDR3 DNA: TGTGCCAGCAGGGGACTAACAGAGACCCAGTACTTC
CDR3 protein: CASRGLTETQYF

V gene: TRBV29-1
clone size: -
D gene: -
J gene: TRBJ2-3
CDR3 length: 14
CDR3 DNA: TGCAGCGTTGGTGTTAGCAGCTACACAGATACGCAGTATTTT
CDR3 protein: CSVGVSSYTDTQYF

V gene: TRBV5-6
clone size: -
D gene: -
J gene: TRBJ1-1
CDR3 length: 17
CDR3 DNA: TGTGCCAGCAGCCCATCCGGGACAAAACTTATGAACACTGAAGCTTTCTTT
CDR3 protein: CASSPSGTKLMNTEAFF

V gene: TRBV6-2/TRBV6-3
clone size: -
D gene: -
J gene: TRBJ2-1
CDR3 length: 18
CDR3 DNA: TGTGCCAGCAGTTCCTCCGGTGGACAGTCCTGGCTGGTCGATGAGCAGTTCTTC
CDR3 protein: CASSSSGGQSWLVDEQFF

V gene: TRBV4-2
clone size: once
D gene: -
J gene: TRBJ2-1
CDR3 length: 15
CDR3 DNA: TGTGCCAGCAGCCAAGATATTACGACTGATGATGAGCAGTTCTTC
CDR3 protein: CASSQDITTDDEQFF

V gene: TRBV6-5
clone size: -
D gene: TRBD1
J gene: TRBJ2-1
CDR3 length: 15
CDR3 DNA: TGTGCCAGCAGCAGAACAGGGGCCTCCTACAATGAGCAGTTCTTC
CDR3 protein: CASSRTGASYNEQFF

V gene: TRBV7-9
clone size: -
D gene: TRBD2
J gene: TRBJ2-7
CDR3 length: 15
CDR3 DNA: TGTGCCAGCAGCCCCGGGGGGAGGGCTAACTTGGTGCAGTACTTC
CDR3 protein: CASSPGGRANLVQYF

V gene: TRBV2
clone size: few
D gene: -
J gene: TRBJ1-1
CDR3 length: 13
CDR3 DNA: TGTGCCAGCAGTGCCCGACAGGTCACTGAAGCTTTCTTT
CDR3 protein: CASSARQVTEAFF

V gene: TRBV2
clone size: -
D gene: TRBD1
J gene: TRBJ2-7
CDR3 length: 14
CDR3 DNA: TGTGCCAGCAGTGAGAACAGGGGAGTGTACGAGCAGTACTTC
CDR3 protein: CASSENRGVYEQYF

V gene: TRBV30
clone size: few
D gene: -
J gene: TRBJ2-7
CDR3 length: 12
CDR3 DNA: TGTGCCCAGGACTCTGGCTCCTACGAGCAGTACTTC
CDR3 protein: CAQDSGSYEQYF

V gene: TRBV5-4
clone size: -
D gene: TRBD1
J gene: TRBJ1-1
CDR3 length: 15
CDR3 DNA: TGTGCCAGCAGCGCCCCCCCAGGGGGGAACACTGAAGCTTTCTTT
CDR3 protein: CASSAPPGGNTEAFF

V gene: TRBV27
clone size: -
D gene: -
J gene: TRBJ1-1
CDR3 length: 15
CDR3 DNA: TGTGCCAGCAGTCCTCGGACAGCCCAGAACACTGAAGCTTTCTTT
CDR3 protein: CASSPRTAQNTEAFF

V gene: TRBV5-1
clone size: once
D gene: TRBD1
J gene: TRBJ2-2
CDR3 length: 16
CDR3 DNA: TGCGCCAGCAGCAAATGGACAGGGATGAACACCGGGGAGCTGTTTTTT
CDR3 protein: CASSKWTGMNTGELFF

V gene: TRBV14
clone size: -
D gene: -
J gene: TRBJ1-1
CDR3 length: 15
CDR3 DNA: TGTGCCAGCAGCAGTCGAAAGGGGGGAGGGACTGAAGCTTTCTTT
CDR3 protein: CASSSRKGGGTEAFF

V gene: TRBV15
clone size: -
D gene: -
J gene: TRBJ2-3
CDR3 length: 16
CDR3 DNA: TGTGCCACCAGCAGAGGAAGCAGGGGGGACACAGATACGCAGTATTTT
CDR3 protein: CATSRGSRGDTDTQYF

V gene: TRBV6-2/TRBV6-3
clone size: -
D gene: -
J gene: TRBJ2-1
CDR3 length: 14
CDR3 DNA: TGTGCCAGCAGTTATTTCCGGAGTTACAATGAGCAGTTCTTC
CDR3 protein: CASSYFRSYNEQFF

V gene: TRBV27
clone size: -
D gene: TRBD2
J gene: TRBJ2-3
CDR3 length: 17
CDR3 DNA: TGTGCCAGCAGTTTATCGAGTCTAGCGGGAGATTTGTATACGCAGTATTTT
CDR3 protein: CASSLSSLAGDLYTQYF

V gene: TRBV20-1
clone size: -
D gene: -
J gene: TRBJ1-1
CDR3 length: 11
CDR3 DNA: TGCAGTGCTAAGCCGGGGACTGAAGCTTTCTTT
CDR3 protein: CSAKPGTEAFF

V gene: TRBV19
clone size: -
D gene: -
J gene: TRBJ1-2
CDR3 length: 16
CDR3 DNA: TGTGCCAGTAGTCGGAGGGGTCAGGGCGGCGACTATGGCTACACCTTC
CDR3 protein: CASSRRGQGGDYGYTF

V gene: TRBV5-5
clone size: -
D gene: -
J gene: TRBJ1-1
CDR3 length: 15
CDR3 DNA: TGTGCCAGCAGCTTGGTTCAGGCTGTGAACACTGAAGCTTTCTTT
CDR3 protein: CASSLVQAVNTEAFF

V gene: TRBV27
clone size: -
D gene: TRBD2
J gene: TRBJ2-1
CDR3 length: 16
CDR3 DNA: TGTGCCAGCAGTCCCCTTGCGGGGGGCCTGTACAATGAGCAGTTCTTC
CDR3 protein: CASSPLAGGLYNEQFF

V gene: TRBV21-1
clone size: once
D gene: -
J gene: TRBJ1-4
CDR3 length: 14
CDR3 DNA: TGTGCCAGCAGCAGTCGGACAGGGCGGGAAAAACTGTTTTTT
CDR3 protein: CASSSRTGREKLFF